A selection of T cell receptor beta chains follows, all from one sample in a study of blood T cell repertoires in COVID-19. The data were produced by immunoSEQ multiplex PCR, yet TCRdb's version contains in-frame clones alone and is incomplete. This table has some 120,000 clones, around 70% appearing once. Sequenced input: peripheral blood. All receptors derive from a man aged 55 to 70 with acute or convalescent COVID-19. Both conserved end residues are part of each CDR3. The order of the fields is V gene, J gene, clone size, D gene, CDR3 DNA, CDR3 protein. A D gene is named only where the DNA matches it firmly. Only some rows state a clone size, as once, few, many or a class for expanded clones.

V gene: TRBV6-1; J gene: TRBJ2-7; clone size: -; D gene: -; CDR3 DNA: TGTGCCAGCAGTGAAGGGGTAGCTATCTCCTACGAGCAGTACTTC; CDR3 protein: CASSEGVAISYEQYF
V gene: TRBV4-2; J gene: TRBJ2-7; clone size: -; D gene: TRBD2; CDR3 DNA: TGTGCCAGCAGCCCGGGGGGGACTAGCGGGAGGCCCGAGCAGTACTTC; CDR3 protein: CASSPGGTSGRPEQYF
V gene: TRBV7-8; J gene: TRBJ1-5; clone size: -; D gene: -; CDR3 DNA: TGTGCCAGCAGCCTATTTAAACAGTTTTATAGCAATCAGCCCCAGCATTTT; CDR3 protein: CASSLFKQFYSNQPQHF
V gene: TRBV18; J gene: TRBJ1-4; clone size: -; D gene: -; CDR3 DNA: TGTGCCAGCTCCCTTCCTGGGACACCTAATGAAAAACTGTTTTTT; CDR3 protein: CASSLPGTPNEKLFF
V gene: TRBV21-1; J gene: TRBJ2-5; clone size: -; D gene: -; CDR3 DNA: TGTGCCAGCAGCCCAACCTCTCAGGGGTTGGTGGAGACCCAGTACTTC; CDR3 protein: CASSPTSQGLVETQYF
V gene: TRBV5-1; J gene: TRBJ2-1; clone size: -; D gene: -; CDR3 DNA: TGCGCCAGCAGCTTGTCTGGGGGGAGAACGTACAATGAGCAGTTCTTC; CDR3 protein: CASSLSGGRTYNEQFF
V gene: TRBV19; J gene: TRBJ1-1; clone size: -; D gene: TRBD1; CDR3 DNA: TGTGCCAGTAGAGGGGGCTCGGTGGGTTCTGAAGCTTTCTTT; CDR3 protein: CASRGGSVGSEAFF
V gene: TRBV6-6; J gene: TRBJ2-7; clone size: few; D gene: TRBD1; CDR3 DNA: TGTGCCAGCAGTACTGACAGGGTTTACGAGCAGTACTTC; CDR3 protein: CASSTDRVYEQYF
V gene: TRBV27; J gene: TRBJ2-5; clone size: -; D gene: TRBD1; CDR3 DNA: TGTGCCAGCAGTTTATCTAGACAGGGGGGAGAGACCCAGTACTTC; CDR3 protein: CASSLSRQGGETQYF
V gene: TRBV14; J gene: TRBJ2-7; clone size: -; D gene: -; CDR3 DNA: TGTGCCAGCAGCCAGTTGACTAACAGGGGGGGAGAGCAGTACTTC; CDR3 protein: CASSQLTNRGGEQYF
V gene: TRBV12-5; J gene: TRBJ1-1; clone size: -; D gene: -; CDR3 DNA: TGTGCTAGTGGTACCTTCGGAGGGAGCACTGAAGCTTTCTTT; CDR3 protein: CASGTFGGSTEAFF
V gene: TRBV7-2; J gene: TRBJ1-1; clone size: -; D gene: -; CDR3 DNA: TGTGCCAGCAGCAGTGGACTTCCGCGAGGCACTGAAGCTTTCTTT; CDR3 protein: CASSSGLPRGTEAFF
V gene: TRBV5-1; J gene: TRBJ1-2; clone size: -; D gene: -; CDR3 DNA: TGCGCCAGCAGCTCGACAGGTTCTGGCTACACCTTC; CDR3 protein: CASSSTGSGYTF
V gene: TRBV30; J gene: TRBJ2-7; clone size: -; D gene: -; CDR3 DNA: TGTGCCTCCACAGTAGGGGCAGGGGAGCAGTACTTC; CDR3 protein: CASTVGAGEQYF
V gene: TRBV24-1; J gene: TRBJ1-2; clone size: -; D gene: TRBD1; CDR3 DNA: TGTGCCACCAGTGACGCCGGACAGGGGGTACCGGGTGGCTACACCTTC; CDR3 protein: CATSDAGQGVPGGYTF
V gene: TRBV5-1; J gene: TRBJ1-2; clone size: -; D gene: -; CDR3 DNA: TGCGCCAGCAGCCCCGAGACAGGCCAGAAAGCATATGGCTACACCTTC; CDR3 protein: CASSPETGQKAYGYTF
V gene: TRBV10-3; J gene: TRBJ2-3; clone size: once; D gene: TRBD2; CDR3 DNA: TGTGCCACTTCAGACGGGTCGAGCGGGGGCACAGATACGCAGTATTTT; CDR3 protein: CATSDGSSGGTDTQYF
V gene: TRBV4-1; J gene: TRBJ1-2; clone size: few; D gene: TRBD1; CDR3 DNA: TGCGCCAGCAGCCTGGTTGACAGGGCCCCTAACTATGGCTACACCTTC; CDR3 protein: CASSLVDRAPNYGYTF
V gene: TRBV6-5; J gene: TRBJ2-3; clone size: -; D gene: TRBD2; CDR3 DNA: TGTGCCAGCAACGGGCCTGGCGGGAGATTAGATACGCAGTATTTT; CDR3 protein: CASNGPGGRLDTQYF
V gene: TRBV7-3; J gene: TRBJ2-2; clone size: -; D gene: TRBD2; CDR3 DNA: TGTGCCAGCAGGATGACTAGCGGGGGAACCGGGGAGCTGTTTTTT; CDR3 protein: CASRMTSGGTGELFF
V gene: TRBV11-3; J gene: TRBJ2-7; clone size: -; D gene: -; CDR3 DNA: TGTGCCAGCAGCTTACAGGGGAGCCACGAGCAGTACTTC; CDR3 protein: CASSLQGSHEQYF
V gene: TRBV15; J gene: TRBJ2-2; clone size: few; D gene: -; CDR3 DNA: TGTGCCACCAGCCGAAGCGGAAACACCGGGGAGCTGTTTTTT; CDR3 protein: CATSRSGNTGELFF
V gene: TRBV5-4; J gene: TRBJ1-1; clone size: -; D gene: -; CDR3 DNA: TGTGCCAGCAGCAGGGGGAAGGGCACTGAAGCTTTCTTT; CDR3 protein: CASSRGKGTEAFF
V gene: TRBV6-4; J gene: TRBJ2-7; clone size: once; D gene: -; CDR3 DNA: TGTGCCAGCGGAGGTGGCAGAACCTACGAGCAGTACTTC; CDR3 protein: CASGGGRTYEQYF
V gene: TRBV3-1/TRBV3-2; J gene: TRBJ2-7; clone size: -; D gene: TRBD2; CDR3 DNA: TGTGCCAGCAGCCGCCAGACACTAGCGGGGGCGGAGCAGTACTTC; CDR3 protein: CASSRQTLAGAEQYF
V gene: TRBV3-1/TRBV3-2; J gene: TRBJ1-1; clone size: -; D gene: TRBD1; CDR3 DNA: TGTGCCAGCAGCCTGACAGGGGGCCGAAGTGAAGCTTTCTTT; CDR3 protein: CASSLTGGRSEAFF
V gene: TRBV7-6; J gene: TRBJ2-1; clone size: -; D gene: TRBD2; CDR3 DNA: TGTGCCAGCTTAAGGACTAGCGGAGGCTACAATGAGCAGTTCTTC; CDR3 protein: CASLRTSGGYNEQFF
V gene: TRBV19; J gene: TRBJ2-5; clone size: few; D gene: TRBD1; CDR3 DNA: TGTGCCAGTAGTATCCCGGGACAGGGTGGTCAGACCCAGTACTTC; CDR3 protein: CASSIPGQGGQTQYF
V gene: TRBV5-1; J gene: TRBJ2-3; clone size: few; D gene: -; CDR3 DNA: TGCGCCAGCAGCCCCCCGTTGGCGGGCACAGATACGCAGTATTTT; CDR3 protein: CASSPPLAGTDTQYF
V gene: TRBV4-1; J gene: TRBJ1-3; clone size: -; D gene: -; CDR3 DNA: TGCGCCAGCAGCCAACCAAAAGGGGCAGGAACTGGAAACACCATATATTTT; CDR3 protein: CASSQPKGAGTGNTIYF
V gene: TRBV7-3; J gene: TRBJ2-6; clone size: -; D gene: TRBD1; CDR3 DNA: TGTGCCAGCAGCCCGGGACAGGGAAGGACTGGGGCCAACGTCCTGACTTTC; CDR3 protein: CASSPGQGRTGANVLTF
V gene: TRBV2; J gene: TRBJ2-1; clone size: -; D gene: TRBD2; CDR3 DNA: TGTGCCAGGGAGGGACTAGCGGGAACTATGGAGCAGTTCTTC; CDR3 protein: CAREGLAGTMEQFF
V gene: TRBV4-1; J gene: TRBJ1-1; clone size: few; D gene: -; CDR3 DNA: TGCGCCAGCAGCCAAGAACGGGGCGGGGAGTCCCTTAGGGATTTCTTT; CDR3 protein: CASSQERGGESLRDFF
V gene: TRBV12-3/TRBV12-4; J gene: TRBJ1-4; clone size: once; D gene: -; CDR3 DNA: TGTGCCAGCGGGTGGACGGGGAATGAAAAACTGTTTTTT; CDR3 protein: CASGWTGNEKLFF
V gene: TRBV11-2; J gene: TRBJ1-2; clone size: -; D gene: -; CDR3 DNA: TGTGCCAGCAGCTTACGTCCGGGGATAAGCTATGGCTACACCTTC; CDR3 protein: CASSLRPGISYGYTF
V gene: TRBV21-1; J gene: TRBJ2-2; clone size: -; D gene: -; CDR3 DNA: TGTGCCAGCAGCGAGGAACCGGGACTAGCGGGGGGGCCTACCGGGGAGCTGTTTTTT; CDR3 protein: CASSEEPGLAGGPTGELFF
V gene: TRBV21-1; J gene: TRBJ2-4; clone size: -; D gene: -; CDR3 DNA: TGTGCCAGCAGCAATTCACCGGACTGGGCGGAGAGCATTCAGTACTTC; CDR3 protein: CASSNSPDWAESIQYF
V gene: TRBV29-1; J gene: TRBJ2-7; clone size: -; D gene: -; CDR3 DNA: TGCAGCGTTGAAGATCGAGACAGCACCTACGAGCAGTACTTC; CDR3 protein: CSVEDRDSTYEQYF
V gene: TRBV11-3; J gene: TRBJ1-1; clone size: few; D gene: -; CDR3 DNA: TGTGCCAGCGGTCGGGGAACCAACACTGAAGCTTTCTTT; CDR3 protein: CASGRGTNTEAFF
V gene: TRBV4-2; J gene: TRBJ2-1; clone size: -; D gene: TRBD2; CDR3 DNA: TGTGCCAGCAGCCAACAAGCGGGGATCTTCAGTGAGCAGTTCTTC; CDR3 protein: CASSQQAGIFSEQFF
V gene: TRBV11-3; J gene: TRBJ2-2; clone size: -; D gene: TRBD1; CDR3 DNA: TGTGCCAGCAGCTCCCGAGGGACAGGGGGCCCCGGGGAGCTGTTTTTT; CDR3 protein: CASSSRGTGGPGELFF
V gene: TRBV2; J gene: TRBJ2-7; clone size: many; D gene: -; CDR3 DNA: TGTGCCAGCAATGGGGAGCCCTACGAGCAGTACTTC; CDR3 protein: CASNGEPYEQYF
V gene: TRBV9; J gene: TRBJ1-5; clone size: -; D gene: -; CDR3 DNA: TGTGCCAGCAGCGTAGGGGGAGGACCCAATCAGCCCCAGCATTTT; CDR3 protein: CASSVGGGPNQPQHF
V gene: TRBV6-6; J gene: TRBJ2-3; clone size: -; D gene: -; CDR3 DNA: TGTGCCAGCGCCAGTGGTACGCAGTATTTT; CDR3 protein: CASASGTQYF
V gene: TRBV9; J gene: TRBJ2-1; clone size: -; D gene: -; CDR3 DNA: TGTGCCAGCAGCGTAGGCCCGACAGTTACCAATGAGCAGTTCTTC; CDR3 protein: CASSVGPTVTNEQFF
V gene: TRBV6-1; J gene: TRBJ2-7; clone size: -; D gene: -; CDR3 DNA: TGTGCCAGCAGTGACCGGGCCTACGAGCAGTACTTC; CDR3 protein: CASSDRAYEQYF
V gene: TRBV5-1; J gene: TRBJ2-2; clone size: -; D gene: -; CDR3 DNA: TGCGCCAGCAGCCCTGACGGGGGGCACACCGGGGAGCTGTTTTTT; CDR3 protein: CASSPDGGHTGELFF
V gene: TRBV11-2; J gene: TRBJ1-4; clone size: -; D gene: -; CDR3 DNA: TGTGCCAGCAGCCCCACAGGGTCGACACTTAATGAAAAACTGTTTTTT; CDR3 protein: CASSPTGSTLNEKLFF
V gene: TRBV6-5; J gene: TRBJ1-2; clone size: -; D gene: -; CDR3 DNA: TGTGCCAGCAGCGGTTCTCGGGGGTCGAGCTACACCTTC; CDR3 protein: CASSGSRGSSYTF
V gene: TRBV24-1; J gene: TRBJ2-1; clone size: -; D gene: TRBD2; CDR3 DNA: TGTGCCACCGAAACCGGGACTAGCGGGATAGCCTACAATGAGCAGTTCTTC; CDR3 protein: CATETGTSGIAYNEQFF
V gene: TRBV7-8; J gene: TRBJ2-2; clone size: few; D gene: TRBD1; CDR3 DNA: TGTGCCAGCACACAGGGACAGGGACTGACCGGGGAGCTGTTTTTT; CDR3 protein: CASTQGQGLTGELFF